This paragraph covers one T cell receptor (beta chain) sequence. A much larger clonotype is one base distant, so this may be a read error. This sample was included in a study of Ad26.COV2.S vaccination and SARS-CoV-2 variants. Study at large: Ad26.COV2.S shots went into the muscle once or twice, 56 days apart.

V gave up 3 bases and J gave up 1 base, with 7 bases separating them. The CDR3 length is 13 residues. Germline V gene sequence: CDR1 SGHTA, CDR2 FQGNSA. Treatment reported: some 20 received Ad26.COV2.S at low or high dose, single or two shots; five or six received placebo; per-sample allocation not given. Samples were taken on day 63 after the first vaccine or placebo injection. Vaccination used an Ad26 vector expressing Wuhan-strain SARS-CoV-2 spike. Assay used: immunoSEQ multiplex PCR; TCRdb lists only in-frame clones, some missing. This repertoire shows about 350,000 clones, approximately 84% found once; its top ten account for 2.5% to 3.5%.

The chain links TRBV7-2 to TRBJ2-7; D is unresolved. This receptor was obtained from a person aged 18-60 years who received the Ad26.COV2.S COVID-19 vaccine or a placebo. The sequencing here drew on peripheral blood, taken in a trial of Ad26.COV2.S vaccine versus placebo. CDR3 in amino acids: CASSLRPSYEQYF. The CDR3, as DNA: TGTGCCAGCAGCTTGCGACCTTCCTACGAGCAGTACTTC.